This T cell receptor beta chain was captured by sequencing in a study of shared clonotypes between healthy human individuals. Study-level information: There were three CD4 naive, three CD4 memory, two CD8 naive and one CD8 memory plates per donor. Study-wide findings and caveats: It was expected that sequencing depth would affect clonotype sharing among donors.

The assay was immunoSEQ multiplex PCR, and TCRdb's table has in-frame clones only and misses some. The sample has about 2 million clones; about 94% are singletons. Naive CD8 cells lacked CD45RO, underwent positive selection for CCR7 and left out terminally differentiated effector memory CD45RA+ cells. As concerns this clone: The antigen is undetermined.

CDR3 length equals 11 residues. Trimming stripped 0 bases from V and 11 bases from J, with 8 bases between. Germline-derived CDR1 and CDR2 are SGDLS and YYNGEE. Sequencing used naive CD8+ T cells sorted from blood. This receptor was obtained from a man between 18 and 35 years old in good health. The gene calls are TRBV9 and TRBJ1-2; no firm D call. The CDR3 region has the DNA TGTGCCAGCAGCGTAGAAACAGAGTACACCTTC. It translates to CASSVETEYTF. The whole variable domain, remainder taken from reference TRBV9 and TRBJ1-2, is DSGVTQTPKHLITATGQRVTLRCSPRSGDLSVYWYQQSLDQGLQFLIQYYNGEERAKGNILERFSAQQFPDLHSELNLSSLELGDSALYFCASSVETEYTFGSGTRLTVV.